A selection of T cell receptor beta chains follows, all from one sample in a study of T-cell memory formation after mild COVID-19. From the 5' RACE reads, TCRdb called clonotypes with MiXCR, one entry per CDR3 protein. The sample lists approximately 30,000 distinct CDR3 sequences; approximately 8.3% were seen once. Sequenced material: PBMCs or a T cell subset sorted from them (not recorded which). The receptors stem from a man aged 18 to 30 who had mild COVID-19 (a few samples of this study predate the infection). Cell type and time point are not known. Both conserved end residues are part of each CDR3. Fields, in order: clone size, D gene, J gene, V gene, CDR3 protein, CDR3 DNA. D genes are given only for firm matches. Some rows mark clone size as missing; the rest say once, few, many or name a class of expanded clone.

clone_size: .; d_call: .; j_call: TRBJ2-7; v_call: TRBV11-3; cdr3_aa: CASRYDEQYF; cdr3_nt: TGTGCCAGCAGATACGACGAGCAGTACTTC
clone_size: many; d_call: TRBD2; j_call: TRBJ2-7; v_call: TRBV4-3; cdr3_aa: CASSPSGGYYEQYF; cdr3_nt: TGCGCCAGCAGCCCCAGCGGGGGGTACTACGAGCAGTACTTC
clone_size: few; d_call: .; j_call: TRBJ1-6; v_call: TRBV7-2; cdr3_aa: CASSFEAGINSPLHF; cdr3_nt: TGTGCCAGCAGCTTCGAGGCAGGGATTAATTCACCCCTCCACTTT
clone_size: few; d_call: TRBD1; j_call: TRBJ1-2; v_call: TRBV20-1; cdr3_aa: CSVSQPGQGADGYTF; cdr3_nt: TGCAGTGTTAGTCAACCGGGACAGGGGGCGGATGGCTACACCTTC
clone_size: .; d_call: TRBD2; j_call: TRBJ2-1; v_call: TRBV20-1; cdr3_aa: CSATTSGGPLSYNEQFF; cdr3_nt: TGCAGTGCCACAACTAGCGGGGGGCCCCTCTCCTACAATGAGCAGTTCTTC
clone_size: many; d_call: TRBD1; j_call: TRBJ1-4; v_call: TRBV4-1; cdr3_aa: CASSQGQGNEKLFF; cdr3_nt: TGCGCCAGCAGCCAAGGACAGGGGAATGAAAAACTGTTTTTT
clone_size: many; d_call: .; j_call: TRBJ2-1; v_call: TRBV4-1; cdr3_aa: CASSQADLGVEQFF; cdr3_nt: TGCGCCAGCAGCCAGGCTGACTTGGGCGTCGAGCAGTTCTTC
clone_size: few; d_call: .; j_call: TRBJ2-6; v_call: TRBV3-1; cdr3_aa: CASSQVFGSGANVLTF; cdr3_nt: TGTGCCAGCAGCCAAGTATTCGGCTCTGGGGCCAACGTCCTGACTTTC
clone_size: many; d_call: .; j_call: TRBJ1-2; v_call: TRBV13; cdr3_aa: CASSRGRAALDRGYTF; cdr3_nt: TGTGCCAGCAGCCGGGGCAGGGCCGCCCTCGATCGTGGCTACACCTTC
clone_size: many; d_call: TRBD1; j_call: TRBJ2-1; v_call: TRBV6-4; cdr3_aa: CASSSRWDSYNEQFF; cdr3_nt: TGTGCCAGCAGCTCCAGGTGGGACAGCTACAATGAGCAGTTCTTC
clone_size: many; d_call: .; j_call: TRBJ2-2; v_call: TRBV5-1; cdr3_aa: CASSTQFTGELFF; cdr3_nt: TGCGCCAGCAGCACACAGTTCACCGGGGAGCTGTTTTTT
clone_size: few; d_call: TRBD1; j_call: TRBJ2-5; v_call: TRBV6-2/TRBV6-3; cdr3_aa: CASRLDRGRETQYF; cdr3_nt: TGTGCCAGCAGACTGGACAGGGGGCGAGAGACCCAGTACTTC
clone_size: .; d_call: TRBD2; j_call: TRBJ2-3; v_call: TRBV5-4; cdr3_aa: CASSAGTSGVRTDTQYF; cdr3_nt: TGTGCCAGCAGCGCCGGGACTAGCGGGGTGAGGACAGATACGCAGTATTTT
clone_size: many; d_call: .; j_call: TRBJ1-1; v_call: TRBV7-2; cdr3_aa: CATEEEIGTEAFF; cdr3_nt: TGTGCCACCGAGGAGGAAATAGGCACTGAAGCTTTCTTT
clone_size: many; d_call: TRBD1; j_call: TRBJ1-2; v_call: TRBV20-1; cdr3_aa: CSAIGTGGRDGYTF; cdr3_nt: TGCAGTGCTATAGGGACAGGGGGCCGGGATGGCTACACCTTC
clone_size: many; d_call: .; j_call: TRBJ2-5; v_call: TRBV27; cdr3_aa: CASPKVGMETQYF; cdr3_nt: TGTGCCAGCCCCAAGGTAGGGATGGAGACCCAGTACTTC
clone_size: .; d_call: .; j_call: TRBJ2-1; v_call: TRBV5-1; cdr3_aa: CASSLASGRRDNEQFF; cdr3_nt: TGCGCCAGCAGCTTGGCCTCGGGTCGGAGGGACAATGAGCAGTTCTTC
clone_size: few; d_call: .; j_call: TRBJ2-5; v_call: TRBV6-2/TRBV6-3; cdr3_aa: CASSWKDQETQYF; cdr3_nt: TGTGCCAGCAGTTGGAAGGACCAAGAGACCCAGTACTTC
clone_size: .; d_call: .; j_call: TRBJ1-1; v_call: TRBV2; cdr3_aa: CASSEAPGTEAFF; cdr3_nt: TGTGCCAGCAGTGAAGCCCCAGGCACTGAAGCTTTCTTT
clone_size: many; d_call: .; j_call: TRBJ2-7; v_call: TRBV7-9; cdr3_aa: CASSFTGGGHEQYF; cdr3_nt: TGTGCCAGCAGTTTTACAGGAGGGGGCCACGAGCAGTACTTC
clone_size: many; d_call: .; j_call: TRBJ2-5; v_call: TRBV3-1; cdr3_aa: CASSQGLAQGAQYF; cdr3_nt: TGTGCCAGCAGCCAAGGGTTGGCACAGGGTGCCCAGTACTTC
clone_size: .; d_call: .; j_call: TRBJ2-1; v_call: TRBV18; cdr3_aa: CASSPQETGAEQFF; cdr3_nt: TGTGCCAGCTCACCACAGGAGACTGGCGCCGAGCAGTTCTTC
clone_size: .; d_call: TRBD2; j_call: TRBJ2-3; v_call: TRBV27; cdr3_aa: CASSLSLAGGTDTQYF; cdr3_nt: TGTGCCAGCAGTTTATCACTAGCGGGGGGCACAGATACGCAGTATTTT
clone_size: many; d_call: .; j_call: TRBJ1-2; v_call: TRBV20-1; cdr3_aa: CSAPADNYGYTF; cdr3_nt: TGCAGTGCTCCGGCGGATAACTATGGCTACACCTTC
clone_size: few; d_call: .; j_call: TRBJ1-3; v_call: TRBV7-8; cdr3_aa: CASSLAGGTGNTIYF; cdr3_nt: TGTGCCAGCAGCTTAGCAGGGGGAACTGGAAACACCATATATTTT
clone_size: many; d_call: .; j_call: TRBJ2-3; v_call: TRBV5-6; cdr3_aa: CASSLPGLAADTQYF; cdr3_nt: TGTGCCAGCAGCTTACCAGGTCTCGCAGCAGATACGCAGTATTTT
clone_size: many; d_call: .; j_call: TRBJ2-1; v_call: TRBV4-3; cdr3_aa: CASSQGVQGGSYNEQFF; cdr3_nt: TGCGCCAGCAGCCAAGGTGTACAGGGGGGGTCCTACAATGAGCAGTTCTTC
clone_size: .; d_call: TRBD2; j_call: TRBJ2-1; v_call: TRBV27; cdr3_aa: CASSLVLAGGYNEQFF; cdr3_nt: TGTGCCAGCAGTTTGGTACTAGCGGGGGGCTACAATGAGCAGTTCTTC
clone_size: many; d_call: TRBD2; j_call: TRBJ2-2; v_call: TRBV4-2; cdr3_aa: CASSPTSGGPGELFF; cdr3_nt: TGTGCCAGCAGCCCGACTAGCGGGGGGCCCGGGGAGCTGTTTTTT
clone_size: many; d_call: TRBD1; j_call: TRBJ2-1; v_call: TRBV7-3; cdr3_aa: CASQRQGRNEQFF; cdr3_nt: TGTGCCAGCCAGAGACAGGGGAGGAATGAGCAGTTCTTC
clone_size: few; d_call: .; j_call: TRBJ1-2; v_call: TRBV20-1; cdr3_aa: CSAQTRDSLGYTF; cdr3_nt: TGCAGTGCCCAAACCCGCGACAGCTTGGGCTACACCTTC
clone_size: few; d_call: .; j_call: TRBJ2-5; v_call: TRBV25-1; cdr3_aa: CASSEGATETQYF; cdr3_nt: TGTGCCAGCAGTGAGGGGGCTACGGAGACCCAGTACTTC
clone_size: many; d_call: .; j_call: TRBJ2-5; v_call: TRBV5-1; cdr3_aa: CASSLVGETQYF; cdr3_nt: TGCGCCAGCAGCTTGGTCGGGGAGACCCAGTACTTC
clone_size: many; d_call: TRBD1; j_call: TRBJ2-1; v_call: TRBV18; cdr3_aa: CASSQGQGSYNEQFF; cdr3_nt: TGTGCCAGCTCTCAGGGACAGGGGTCTTACAATGAGCAGTTCTTC
clone_size: many; d_call: TRBD1; j_call: TRBJ1-1; v_call: TRBV20-1; cdr3_aa: CSALDDRAPNTEAFF; cdr3_nt: TGCAGTGCTCTGGATGACAGGGCCCCGAACACTGAAGCTTTCTTT
clone_size: many; d_call: TRBD2; j_call: TRBJ2-7; v_call: TRBV5-1; cdr3_aa: CASRTGLAGGEQYF; cdr3_nt: TGCGCCAGCCGAACCGGACTAGCGGGGGGCGAGCAGTACTTC
clone_size: .; d_call: TRBD2; j_call: TRBJ2-2; v_call: TRBV6-5; cdr3_aa: CASRGGLAGGPYMAGELFF; cdr3_nt: TGTGCCAGCAGAGGCGGACTAGCGGGGGGGCCGTATATGGCCGGGGAGCTGTTTTTT
clone_size: few; d_call: .; j_call: TRBJ2-2; v_call: TRBV2; cdr3_aa: CASSPPTGELFF; cdr3_nt: TGTGCCAGCAGCCCCCCCACCGGGGAGCTGTTTTTT
clone_size: many; d_call: .; j_call: TRBJ1-1; v_call: TRBV6-5; cdr3_aa: CASRNGQNTEAFF; cdr3_nt: TGTGCCAGCAGAAACGGACAGAACACTGAAGCTTTCTTT
clone_size: many; d_call: .; j_call: TRBJ2-3; v_call: TRBV20-1; cdr3_aa: CSARVGGDTQYF; cdr3_nt: TGCAGTGCTAGAGTGGGGGGAGATACGCAGTATTTT
clone_size: many; d_call: .; j_call: TRBJ2-2; v_call: TRBV5-1; cdr3_aa: CASSLSGANTGELFF; cdr3_nt: TGCGCCAGCAGCTTATCCGGGGCAAACACCGGGGAGCTGTTTTTT
clone_size: .; d_call: TRBD2; j_call: TRBJ2-3; v_call: TRBV5-1; cdr3_aa: CASSLGLAGATLTDTQYF; cdr3_nt: TGCGCCAGCAGCTTGGGGTTAGCGGGGGCCACCCTCACAGATACGCAGTATTTT
clone_size: many; d_call: .; j_call: TRBJ2-7; v_call: TRBV18; cdr3_aa: CASSPAGAGVLYEQYF; cdr3_nt: TGTGCCAGCTCACCGGCTGGGGCAGGGGTGTTGTACGAGCAGTACTTC
clone_size: many; d_call: .; j_call: TRBJ2-2; v_call: TRBV4-3; cdr3_aa: CASSDRQVRGTGELFF; cdr3_nt: TGCGCCAGCAGCGACCGACAGGTTCGCGGTACCGGGGAGCTGTTTTTT
clone_size: many; d_call: .; j_call: TRBJ2-7; v_call: TRBV29-1; cdr3_aa: CSVEVGQIYEQYF; cdr3_nt: TGCAGCGTTGAGGTCGGGCAGATCTACGAGCAGTACTTC
clone_size: many; d_call: TRBD2; j_call: TRBJ2-3; v_call: TRBV29-1; cdr3_aa: CSVSGERGVDTQYF; cdr3_nt: TGCAGCGTTAGCGGGGAACGGGGCGTGGATACGCAGTATTTT
clone_size: many; d_call: TRBD1; j_call: TRBJ1-2; v_call: TRBV20-1; cdr3_aa: CSAMRAGTGGYGYTF; cdr3_nt: TGCAGTGCAATGAGAGCCGGGACAGGAGGATATGGCTACACCTTC
clone_size: .; d_call: TRBD1; j_call: TRBJ1-2; v_call: TRBV20-1; cdr3_aa: CSAREGQDYGYTF; cdr3_nt: TGCAGTGCTAGGGAAGGACAGGACTATGGCTACACCTTC
clone_size: many; d_call: .; j_call: TRBJ1-4; v_call: TRBV21-1; cdr3_aa: CASSKERISYEKLFF; cdr3_nt: TGTGCCAGCAGCAAAGAAAGGATCAGCTATGAAAAACTGTTTTTT
clone_size: many; d_call: .; j_call: TRBJ2-1; v_call: TRBV15; cdr3_aa: CATSSFGGGKVYNEQFF; cdr3_nt: TGTGCCACCAGCTCATTTGGCGGGGGCAAAGTCTACAATGAGCAGTTCTTC
clone_size: many; d_call: .; j_call: TRBJ1-1; v_call: TRBV7-9; cdr3_aa: CASSFKSGNTEAFF; cdr3_nt: TGTGCCAGCAGCTTTAAATCCGGGAACACTGAAGCTTTCTTT
clone_size: many; d_call: .; j_call: TRBJ2-5; v_call: TRBV6-6; cdr3_aa: CASSRTIETQYF; cdr3_nt: TGTGCCAGCAGTAGGACCATCGAGACCCAGTACTTC
clone_size: many; d_call: TRBD1; j_call: TRBJ2-7; v_call: TRBV6-5; cdr3_aa: CASSWSLGQGKEQYF; cdr3_nt: TGTGCCAGCAGTTGGTCCTTAGGACAGGGGAAAGAGCAGTACTTC
clone_size: many; d_call: TRBD2; j_call: TRBJ2-7; v_call: TRBV7-9; cdr3_aa: CASSLKGLYSSYEQYF; cdr3_nt: TGTGCCAGCAGCTTAAAGGGACTATACTCCTCCTACGAGCAGTACTTC